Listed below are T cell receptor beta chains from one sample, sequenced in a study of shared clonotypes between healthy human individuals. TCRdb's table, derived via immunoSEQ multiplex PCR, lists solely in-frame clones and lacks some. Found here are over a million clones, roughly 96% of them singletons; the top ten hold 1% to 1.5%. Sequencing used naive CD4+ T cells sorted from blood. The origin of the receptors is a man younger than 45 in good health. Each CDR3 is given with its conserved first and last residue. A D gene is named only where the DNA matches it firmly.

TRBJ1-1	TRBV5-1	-	CASSFGGTEAFF
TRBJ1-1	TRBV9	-	CASSVASIAEAFF
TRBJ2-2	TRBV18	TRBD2	CASSPPPGLAGGNTGELFF
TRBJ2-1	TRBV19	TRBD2	CASSIEWRTSGYNEQFF
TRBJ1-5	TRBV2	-	CASSEARDGPQHF
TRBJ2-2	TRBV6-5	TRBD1	CASSYLPGQGELFF
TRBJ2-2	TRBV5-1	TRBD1	CASSAGTGAGELFF
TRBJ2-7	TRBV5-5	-	CASSQGYYEQYF
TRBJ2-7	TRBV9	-	CASSGGPTPYEQYF
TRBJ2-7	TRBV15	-	CATSRDPGNGALSYEQYF
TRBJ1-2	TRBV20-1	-	CSASGGGGYTF
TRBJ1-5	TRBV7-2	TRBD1	CASSLTTGGGQPQHF
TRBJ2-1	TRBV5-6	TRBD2	CASSLWLGPSGDYNEQFF
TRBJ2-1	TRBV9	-	CASRSGNSYNEQFF
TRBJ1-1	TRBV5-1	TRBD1	CASSRNRGFVSNTEAFF
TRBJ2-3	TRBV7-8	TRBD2	CASSSPGLAIPLPTQYF
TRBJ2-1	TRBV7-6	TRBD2	CASSQIAGGGNEQFF
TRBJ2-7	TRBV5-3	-	CARKEMGAIWDEQYF